The 30 T cell receptor beta chains listed next were all sequenced from one sample in a study of blood T cell repertoires in COVID-19. Sequencing used immunoSEQ multiplex PCR; TCRdb keeps in-frame clones, though not all of them. The table includes about 260,000 clones, around 80% detected once. The specimen was PBMCs or T cells enriched from blood (not recorded which). All receptors come from a man aged 25-45 years with acute COVID-19.

The J gene is TRBJ2-7, the V gene TRBV27; 14 bases align to TRBD2. J was trimmed by 2 bases and V by 6 bases; bases with no gene match: 0. The CDR3 sequence is 14 residues long. Looked up from germline, CDR1 is MNHEY and CDR2 is SMNVEV (reference sequence). The CDR3 nucleotides are TGTGCCAGCAGGACTAGCGGGAGGGCCTACGAGCAGTACGTC. Protein sequence: CASRTSGRAYEQYV.

This clone has more than one count but fewer than ten. J is TRBJ1-1 and V is TRBV5-4; TRBD1 agrees at 7 bases. The CDR3 length is 14 residues. V was pared by 2 bases and J by 5 bases, with 6 bases of the junction left unmatched. The germline gives CDR1 SGHNT, CDR2 YYREEE (reference sequence). CDR3 region: CASSFTGEWTEAFF. The CDR3 DNA reads TGTGCCAGCAGCTTTACAGGGGAATGGACTGAAGCTTTCTTT.

The rearrangement joins TRBV23-1 to TRBJ1-1; D remains ambiguous. TRBV23-1 is known as an ORF, though its function is uncertain. The CDR3 is 14 residues long. Deletions cut 1 base from V and 5 bases from J, with 11 bases between. CDR3 region: CASSQFKEVTEAFF. DNA of the CDR3: TGCGCCAGCAGTCAATTCAAGGAGGTGACTGAAGCTTTCTTT.

Only one count was recorded for this clone. The chain couples TRBV27 to TRBJ2-1; perhaps TRBD2 as D (6 bases). Trimming cost V 0 bases and J 0 bases, with 12 bases left between them. In germline, CDR1 is MNHEY, CDR2 SMNVEV (reference sequence). The CDR3 has 17 residues. The CDR3 bases are TGTGCCAGCAGTTTATCTAGCGGAATCGACTCCTACAATGAGCAGTTCTTC. Its protein product is CASSLSSGIDSYNEQFF.

This chain connects TRBV27 to TRBJ1-2; D is undetermined. The germline V gene has CDR1 MNHEY and CDR2 SMNVEV (reference sequence). V was pared by 2 bases and J by 8 bases, with 27 bases between. This CDR3 spans 18 amino acids. As DNA, the CDR3 is TGTGCCAGCAGTTTAGAGGGTATGACCACATATAAGGACTTGGGCTACACCTTC. Amino acids: CASSLEGMTTYKDLGYTF.

V and J are TRBV10-2 and TRBJ2-1, with 10 bases fitting TRBD2. Germline CDR1 is WSHSY and CDR2 is SAAADI. V trimming: 5 bases; J trimming: 11 bases; junction bases outside the gene matches: 15. The CDR3 runs 16 residues. The CDR3 nucleotides are TGCGCCAGCAGTATATATTCAAACAGCGGGGGGGCTCAGCAGTTCTTC. Translating it yields CASSIYSNSGGAQQFF.

V is TRBV24-1 and J is TRBJ2-1; D perhaps matches TRBD2 (5 bases). There are 16 residues in the CDR3. The ends were cut back, 2 bases at V and 4 bases at J, with 14 bases in the middle. Germline loops: CDR1 KGHDR, CDR2 SFDVKD. In DNA, the CDR3 is TGTGCCACCAGTGATTCGATGGGAGAGCGGTACAATGAGCAGTTCTTC. As protein: CATSDSMGERYNEQFF.

The genes are TRBV13 and TRBJ1-1, with TRBD1 identical over 7 bases. CDR3 length: 15 amino acids. The V gene end was trimmed by 3 bases and the J gene end by 1 base; junction bases not matched to a gene: 5. Germline V gene data show CDR1 as PRHDT and CDR2 as FYEKMQ (reference sequence). The CDR3 protein is CASSLGQRANTEAFF. Written as DNA, the CDR3 is TGTGCCAGCAGCTTGGGACAGAGAGCGAACACTGAAGCTTTCTTT.

The rearrangement joins TRBV3-1 (or the pseudogene TRBV3-2) to TRBJ2-3; maybe TRBD2 (6 bases). Germline loops: CDR1 LGHDT, CDR2 YNNKEL (reference sequence). There are 15 residues in the CDR3. V was trimmed by 4 bases and J by 4 bases, leaving 15 bases between them. The CDR3 sequence: CASSPTSPIPDTQYF. The CDR3 DNA is TGTGCCAGCAGCCCGACTAGTCCTATTCCAGATACGCAGTATTTT.

This clone has more than one count but fewer than ten. J is TRBJ2-7 and V is TRBV27, with 10 bases lining up with TRBD2. Losses at the gene ends were 4 bases for V and 9 bases for J; bases not matched to a gene: 9. CDR3 length: 14 amino acids. The germline gives CDR1 MNHEY, CDR2 SMNVEV (reference sequence). This chain's CDR3 is CASSSTGTSVGQYV. CDR3 DNA: TGTGCCAGCAGTTCCACCGGGACTAGCGTCGGGCAGTACGTC.

The CDR3 DNA follows: TGTGCCAGCAGTGGAACAGAACCGGGACTAGAGACAGATACGCAGTATTTT. Translation gives CASSGTEPGLETDTQYF. This sequence joins TRBV25-1 and TRBJ2-3; TRBD2 aligns across 8 bases. Germline V gene sequence: CDR1 MGHDK, CDR2 SYGVNS. CDR3 length equals 17 residues. The junction had 12 bases not matched to a gene; V was cut back by 4 bases and J by 3 bases.

This chain joins TRBV7-6 and TRBJ2-2, with D possibly being TRBD1 (5 bases). Germline CDR1 and CDR2: SGHVS and FNYEAQ. Trimming shortened V by 1 base and J by 6 bases, and 15 bases separated the two germline ends. CDR3 length: 16 residues. The CDR3 nucleotides are TGTGCCAGCAGCTTAGAACCCAGGGTAGGGCCCGGGGAGCTGTTTTTT. It yields the protein CASSLEPRVGPGELFF.

V gene TRBV28 combines with J gene TRBJ1-2; 9 bases agree with TRBD1. J was trimmed by 8 bases and V by 4 bases; bases with no gene match: 11. Germline loops: CDR1 MDHEN, CDR2 SYDVKM. The CDR3 covers 15 residues. DNA for the CDR3: TGTGCCAGCAGTTCCCCGGGACAGGGCGTAAAAGGCTACACCTTC. It translates to CASSSPGQGVKGYTF.

The chain carries TRBV6-2 or TRBV6-3 and TRBJ1-2; a possible D gene is TRBD1 (6 bases). With 5 bases removed from V and 6 bases from J, the gap between germline ends came to 13 bases. This CDR3 has 13 amino acids. From germline, CDR1 is MNHEY and CDR2 SVGEGT. This chain's CDR3 is CASSPQGTHGYTF. In DNA, the CDR3 is TGTGCCAGCAGTCCACAGGGTACCCATGGCTACACCTTC.

The genes are TRBV7-9 and TRBJ1-3; a weak D match, TRBD1 (5 bases). The CDR3 sequence is 14 residues long. Germline CDR1 reads SEHNR; CDR2 reads FQNEAQ (reference sequence). V was clipped by 7 bases and J by 0 bases, with 10 bases between them. As DNA, the CDR3 is TGTGCCAGCACGTACAGGAGCTCTGGAAACACCATATATTTT. As protein: CASTYRSSGNTIYF.

This chain joins TRBV2 and TRBJ1-2, with TRBD1 matching 7 bases. This CDR3 is built from 15 residues. Looked up from germline, CDR1 is SNHLY and CDR2 is FYNNEI. V lost 2 bases and J lost 7; bases outside the gene matches: 10. DNA of the CDR3: TGTGCCAGCAGTGAATGGAACAGGGGCGATTCTGGCTACACCTTC. Protein: CASSEWNRGDSGYTF.

The chain joins TRBV7-6 to TRBJ1-1; D unclear. The CDR3 contains 11 residues. Between the trimmed V and J ends, which lost 4 bases and 2 bases, there was a span of 2 bases. Germline V gene sequence: CDR1 SGHVS, CDR2 FNYEAQ. The DNA of the CDR3 is TGTGCCAGCAGCTCAAACACTGAAGCTTTCTTT. This encodes CASSSNTEAFF.

Comments on this clone: One junction end does not reproduce the germline sequence, and a read error may be involved. The rearrangement uses TRBV5-1 and TRBJ1-1, with no clear D. The CDR3 has 13 residues. Germline CDR1 and CDR2: SGHRS and YFSETQ. CDR3 DNA: TGTGCCAGCAGCTTGGACGGCTACGGGGAAGCTTTCTTT. This codes for CASSLDGYGEAFF. Complete variable domain (other parts from reference TRBV5-1 and TRBJ1-1): KAGVTQTPRYLIKTRGQQVTLSCSPISGHRSVSWYQQTPGQGLQFLFEYFSETQRNKGNFPGRFSGRQFSNSRSEMNVSTLELGDSALYLCASSLDGYGEAFFGQGTRLTVV.

This clone appeared once. The V call is TRBV19, the J call TRBJ2-3; D may be TRBD2 (6 bases). CDR1 is LNHDA and CDR2 is SQIVND in the germline V gene (reference sequence). This CDR3 is 16 amino acids long. Trimming removed 3 bases at V and 1 base at J, with 14 bases between. The CDR3, as DNA: TGTGCCAGTAGTATGCGAAGGGAGGTCGGCACAGATACGCAGTATTTT. Translating gives CASSMRREVGTDTQYF.

The rearrangement links TRBV4-1 to TRBJ1-2; maybe TRBD1 (6 bases). Germline V gene lookup returns CDR1 MGHRA and CDR2 YSYEKL. Trimming removed 2 bases at V and 6 bases at J, with 19 bases between. The CDR3 has 16 residues. The CDR3 reads CASSQIGGRQVDGYTF. DNA for the CDR3: TGCGCCAGCAGCCAAATAGGGGGACGACAGGTCGATGGCTACACCTTC.

The chain links TRBV19 to TRBJ1-2; D might be TRBD1 (6 bases). Trimming shortened V by 6 bases and J by 6 bases, and 14 bases separated the two germline ends. CDR1 and CDR2 from the germline V gene are LNHDA and SQIVND (reference sequence). This CDR3 spans 13 amino acids. CDR3 region: CASRSPGDHGYTF. The CDR3 coding sequence is TGTGCCAGTAGGAGTCCAGGGGACCATGGCTACACCTTC.

This clone was counted between two and nine times. The J gene is TRBJ1-5, the V gene TRBV15, with D possibly TRBD1 on 6 matching bases. Trimming shortened V by 1 base and J by 0 bases, and 10 bases separated the two germline ends. Germline V gene sequence: CDR1 LNHNV, CDR2 YYDKDF (reference sequence). The CDR3 has 16 residues. Here the CDR3 DNA reads TGTGCCACCAGCAGAGGGACAGTTCTTAGCAATCAGCCCCAGCATTTT. Translated: CATSRGTVLSNQPQHF.

This clone was detected only once. V is TRBV27 and J is TRBJ2-1, with TRBD2 identical over 11 bases. The junction had 7 bases not matched to a gene; V was cut back by 5 bases and J by 4 bases. The length of the CDR3 is 16 residues. Germline V lookup: CDR1 MNHEY, CDR2 SMNVEV (reference sequence). CDR3 coding DNA: TGTGCCAGCAGTCCCCCGGGACTAGCGGATTACAATGAGCAGTTCTTC. This encodes CASSPPGLADYNEQFF.

The rearrangement uses TRBV4-1 and TRBJ1-1; 8 bases are a match to TRBD1. The CDR3 has 14 amino acids. The germline CDR1 and CDR2 sequences are MGHRA and YSYEKL. The junction had 6 bases not matched to a gene; V was cut back by 5 bases and J by 4 bases. The CDR3 DNA reads TGCGCCAGCAGCGATGGACAGGGAGGCACTGAAGCTTTCTTT. Translating it yields CASSDGQGGTEAFF.

The gene calls are TRBV19 and TRBJ2-1; 9 nucleotides agree with TRBD2. Losses at the gene ends were 3 bases for V and 1 base for J; bases not matched to a gene: 4. The CDR3 consists of 16 residues. Germline V gene sequence: CDR1 LNHDA, CDR2 SQIVND (reference sequence). Here the CDR3 DNA reads TGTGCCAGTAGTATTTTGCGGGGGGGATCCTACAATGAGCAGTTCTTC. This codes for CASSILRGGSYNEQFF.

CDR3 coding DNA: TGTGCCAGCAGCTCGATGACAGGGAGGAATCAGCCCCAGCATTTT. It translates to CASSSMTGRNQPQHF. The genes are TRBV5-5 and TRBJ1-5; 7 nucleotides match TRBD1. The germline gives CDR1 SGHKS, CDR2 YYEKEE (reference sequence). J gave up 4 bases and V 3 bases, and 7 bases lay outside the gene matches. The CDR3 is 15 residues long.

In regard to this clone: The sample has other DNA sequences that encode this CDR3 too. The rearrangement joins TRBV7-8 to TRBJ2-1; the match to TRBD2 covers 7 bases. Germline V CDR1 and CDR2: SGHVS, FQNEAQ. There are 14 residues in the CDR3. V lost 3 bases and J lost 7; bases outside the gene matches: 6. The CDR3 nucleotides are TGTGCCAGCAGCTTGAGGGAGGGCCGGAATGAGCAGTTCTTC. This sequence encodes CASSLREGRNEQFF. Full variable domain (missing parts from reference TRBV7-8 and TRBJ2-1): GAGVSQSPRYKVAKRGQDVALRCDPISGHVSLFWYQQALGQGPEFLTYFQNEAQLDKSGLPSDRFFAERPEGSVSTLKIQRTQQEDSAVYLCASSLREGRNEQFFGPGTRLTVL.

This rearrangement joins TRBV28 to TRBJ1-5; D unresolved. The CDR3 runs to 12 residues. In germline, CDR1 is MDHEN, CDR2 SYDVKM. The ends were cut back, 4 bases at V and 4 bases at J, with 5 bases in the middle. In DNA form, the CDR3 reads TGTGCCAGCAGTTCCATTAATCAGCCCCAGCATTTT. Its protein product is CASSSINQPQHF.

CDR3 nucleotides: TGTGCCAGCAGTGAGGACAGGGGGGAAAAACTGTTTTTT. Amino acids: CASSEDRGEKLFF. J is TRBJ1-4 and V is TRBV6-1; 10 nucleotides align to TRBD1. CDR1 and CDR2 from the germline V gene are MNHNS and SASEGT. Unmatched junction bases numbered 0, after V lost 3 bases and J lost 8 bases. This CDR3 spans 13 amino acids.

In DNA form, the CDR3 reads TGTGCCAGCAGCCAAGAAGTCACCGGGACACTTACTAACTATGGCTACACCTTC. This gives the protein CASSQEVTGTLTNYGYTF. This chain joins TRBV3-1 (or the pseudogene TRBV3-2) and TRBJ1-2; tentatively, D is TRBD1 (6 bases). V was clipped by 0 bases and J by 0 bases, with 17 bases between them. This CDR3 is built from 18 residues. Germline loops: CDR1 LGHDT, CDR2 YNNKEL (reference sequence).